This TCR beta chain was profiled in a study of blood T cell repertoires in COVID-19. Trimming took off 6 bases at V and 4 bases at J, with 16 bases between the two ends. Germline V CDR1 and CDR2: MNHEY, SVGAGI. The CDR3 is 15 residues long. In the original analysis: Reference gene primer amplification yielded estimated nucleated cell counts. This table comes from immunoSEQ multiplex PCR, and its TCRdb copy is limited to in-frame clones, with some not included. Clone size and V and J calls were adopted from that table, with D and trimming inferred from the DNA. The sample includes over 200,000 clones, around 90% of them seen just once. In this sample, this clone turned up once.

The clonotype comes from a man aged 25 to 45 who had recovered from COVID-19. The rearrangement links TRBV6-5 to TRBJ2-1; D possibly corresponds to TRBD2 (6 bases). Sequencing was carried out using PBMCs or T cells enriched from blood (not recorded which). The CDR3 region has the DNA TGTGCCAGCAGCCCAGCGGGTCTGGTTTACAATGAGCAGTTCTTC. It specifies CASSPAGLVYNEQFF.